A single sample gave rise to the 21 T cell receptor beta chains below, sequenced in a study of graft-versus-host responses after intestinal transplantation. TCRdb's copy holds only in-frame clones and misses some; the assay was immunoSEQ multiplex PCR. The table has roughly 110,000 clones, 80% to 90% seen once. Their antigen targets remain unknown. The material sequenced was unstimulated CD4+ T cells sorted from spleen or lymph node cells, taken before transplant. Receptors originate from a human donor who was the organ donor for an intestinal transplant.

CDR3 loop: CASRLFVTSSYEQYF. CDR3 nucleotides: TGCGCCAGCAGACTATTCGTCACGAGCTCCTACGAGCAGTACTTC. The J gene is TRBJ2-7, the V gene TRBV5-1, with D unresolved. Germline V gene lookup returns CDR1 SGHRS and CDR2 YFSETQ. This CDR3 contains 15 residues. Between the trimmed V and J ends, which lost 5 bases and 0 bases, there was a span of 15 bases. The variable domain in full, with the rest retrieved from reference TRBV5-1 and TRBJ2-7, is KAGVTQTPRYLIKTRGQQVTLSCSPISGHRSVSWYQQTPGQGLQFLFEYFSETQRNKGNFPGRFSGRQFSNSRSEMNVSTLELGDSALYLCASRLFVTSSYEQYFGPGTRLTVT.

The V call is TRBV27, the J call TRBJ2-1, with a weak D call TRBD2 (6 bases). The V and J ends lost 6 bases and 3 bases respectively, with 18 bases between them. The CDR3 consists of 16 residues. CDR1 is MNHEY and CDR2 is SMNVEV in the germline V gene (reference sequence). CDR3 sequence: CASRSPTRAVYNEQFF. The CDR3 DNA reads TGTGCCAGCAGGAGCCCGACTAGGGCTGTCTACAATGAGCAGTTCTTC.

The J gene is TRBJ2-7, the V gene TRBV6-6, with TRBD1 identical over 7 bases. With V trimmed by 5 bases and J by 3 bases, 7 bases remained unmatched. Germline V lookup: CDR1 MNHNY, CDR2 SVGAGI (reference sequence). The CDR3 is 14 residues long. The CDR3 sequence: CASSRRQGDYEQYF. DNA for the CDR3: TGTGCCAGCAGTCGACGACAGGGCGACTACGAGCAGTACTTC.

The rearrangement links TRBV27 to TRBJ1-5, with a tentative D call TRBD1 (5 bases). V gave up 1 base and J gave up 6 bases, with 19 bases separating them. This CDR3 region has 17 residues. CDR1 is MNHEY, CDR2 SMNVEV, per germline (reference sequence). The CDR3 coding sequence is TGTGCCAGCAGTTTATTTGGGGGAAGAGTCTTTAGTCAGCCCCAGCATTTT. This sequence encodes CASSLFGGRVFSQPQHF.

The V and J genes are TRBV9 and TRBJ2-3, with 8 bases fitting TRBD1. Trimming cost V 0 bases and J 5 bases; bases outside gene matches: 8. Germline V gene sequence: CDR1 SGDLS, CDR2 YYNGEE. The CDR3 has 16 residues. CDR3 sequence reads: CASSVAPQGAGDTQYF. The DNA of the CDR3 is TGTGCCAGCAGCGTAGCTCCCCAGGGGGCGGGAGATACGCAGTATTTT.

This chain links TRBV7-2 with TRBJ2-7, with D hard to call. This CDR3 comprises 14 residues. Germline lookup yields CDR1 SGHTA and CDR2 FQGNSA. V lost 2 bases and J 2 bases, leaving 10 bases between the germline ends. CDR3 loop: CASSLRAPPYEQYF. In DNA, the CDR3 is TGTGCCAGCAGCTTAAGAGCGCCGCCCTACGAGCAGTACTTC.

V is TRBV6-5 and J is TRBJ2-3; D perhaps matches TRBD2 (7 bases). The CDR3 is 16 residues long. From germline, CDR1 is MNHEY and CDR2 SVGAGI. The V gene lost 1 base and the J gene lost 0 bases, with 11 bases spanning the gap. This CDR3 is CASSYLRGASTDTQYF. CDR3 sequence (DNA): TGTGCCAGCAGTTACTTACGGGGGGCCAGCACAGATACGCAGTATTTT.

This chain links TRBV9 with TRBJ1-2; 9 bases match TRBD1. CDR1 SGDLS and CDR2 YYNGEE come from the germline V gene. The CDR3 extends over 15 amino acids. V lost 2 bases, J lost 2 bases, and 4 bases stayed unmatched. Here the CDR3 reads CASSVTGGKNYGYTF. The CDR3 DNA reads TGTGCCAGCAGCGTTACAGGGGGCAAAAACTATGGCTACACCTTC.

This rearrangement joins TRBV7-9 to TRBJ2-7; TRBD1 matches at 7 bases. V gave up 4 bases and J gave up 3 bases; unmatched junction bases: 6. CDR3 length equals 14 residues. Germline V gene lookup returns CDR1 SEHNR and CDR2 FQNEAQ (reference sequence). This chain's CDR3 is CASSSLTGFYEQYF. The CDR3, as DNA: TGTGCCAGCAGCTCCCTGACAGGGTTCTACGAGCAGTACTTC. Full variable domain (rest looked up from reference TRBV7-9 and TRBJ2-7): DTGVSQNPRHKITKRGQNVTFRCDPISEHNRLYWYRQTLGQGPEFLTYFQNEAQLEKSRLLSDRFSAERPKGSFSTLEIQRTEQGDSAMYLCASSSLTGFYEQYFGPGTRLTVT.

The rearrangement uses TRBV29-1 and TRBJ1-1; D uncertain. Germline CDR1 and CDR2: SQVTM and ANQGSEA. V lost 6 bases and J lost 6, with 17 bases in between. The CDR3 loop spans 13 amino acids. The CDR3 sequence: CSVESRHLPEAFF. The CDR3 region has the DNA TGCAGCGTAGAGTCCCGCCACCTTCCTGAAGCTTTCTTT.

The genes are TRBV18 and TRBJ1-3; 9 bases fit TRBD1. Germline-derived CDR1 and CDR2 are KGHSH and LQKENI. There are 14 residues in the CDR3. The V gene end was trimmed by 4 bases and the J gene end by 4 bases; junction bases not matched to a gene: 2. The CDR3 spells CASSLGQGGNTIYF. The CDR3 nucleotides are TGTGCCAGCTCACTTGGACAGGGGGGAAACACCATATATTTT.

This chain connects TRBV11-2 to TRBJ2-5; the match to TRBD2 covers 11 bases. V lost 1 base to trimming and J lost 4 bases; unmatched junction nucleotides: 5. The CDR3 has 16 residues. CDR1 SGHAT and CDR2 FQNNGV come from the germline V gene. CDR3 DNA sequence: TGTGCCAGCAGCTTAGCGCTAGCGGGAGGTGGAGAGACCCAGTACTTC. It encodes CASSLALAGGGETQYF.

V is TRBV6-5 and J is TRBJ2-7, with 11 bases matching TRBD2. V lost 8 bases and J lost 3; bases outside the gene matches: 6. The CDR3 is 14 amino acids. The germline gives CDR1 MNHEY, CDR2 SVGAGI. The CDR3: CASDSTSGNYEQYF. The CDR3 bases are TGTGCCAGCGATTCGACTAGCGGGAACTACGAGCAGTACTTC.

This clone was recorded once. The chain couples TRBV23-1 to TRBJ1-1, with TRBD1 matching 9 bases. TRBV23-1 is known as an ORF, though its function is uncertain. V dropped 4 bases and J dropped 0; count of bases not matched to a gene: 12. This CDR3 has 18 residues. CDR3 bases: TGCGCCAGCAGTCGCGTAACAGGGGGCTGGAGGGTGAACACTGAAGCTTTCTTT. It encodes CASSRVTGGWRVNTEAFF.

The rearrangement joins TRBV4-1 to TRBJ2-3; the D is unclear. CDR3 size: 16 residues. The V end was cut by 4 bases, the J end by 0 bases, with 14 bases between. Per the germline V gene, CDR1 is MGHRA and CDR2 is YSYEKL. CDR3 in amino acids: CASSRESGGSTDTQYF. CDR3 nucleotide sequence: TGCGCCAGCAGCCGCGAATCGGGCGGCAGCACAGATACGCAGTATTTT.

This chain uses TRBV28 with TRBJ1-3; possible D gene TRBD1, 6 bases. The CDR3 contains 15 residues. V was shortened by 2 bases and J by 1 base, with 9 bases between the two germline ends. Germline V gene data show CDR1 as MDHEN and CDR2 as SYDVKM. This CDR3 is CASSLGGASGNTIYF. The DNA for the CDR3 is TGTGCCAGCAGTTTAGGGGGGGCTTCTGGAAACACCATATATTTT. Drawing the rest from reference TRBV28 and TRBJ1-3, the complete variable domain is DVKVTQSSRYLVKRTGEKVFLECVQDMDHENMFWYRQDPGLGLRLIYFSYDVKMKEKGDIPEGYSVSREKKERFSLILESASTNQTSMYLCASSLGGASGNTIYFGEGSWLTVV.

The rearrangement links TRBV5-6 to TRBJ2-3, with D uncertain. Trimming took 4 bases from V and 2 from J, leaving 14 bases between them. The length of the CDR3 is 15 residues. Looked up from germline, CDR1 is SGHDT and CDR2 is YYEEEE. This chain's CDR3 is CASSRRRILTDTQYF. For the CDR3, the DNA is TGTGCCAGCAGCCGGCGCAGAATCCTCACAGATACGCAGTATTTT.

The genes are TRBV29-1 and TRBJ2-7; TRBD1 matches 10 bases. The CDR3 length is 14 residues. Per the germline V gene, CDR1 is SQVTM and CDR2 is ANQGSEA. The V gene end was trimmed by 5 bases and the J gene end by 2 bases; junction bases not matched to a gene: 6. CDR3 residues: CSVQIGTGAYEQYF. Written as DNA, the CDR3 is TGCAGCGTTCAAATCGGGACAGGGGCCTACGAGCAGTACTTC.

The J gene is TRBJ2-5, the V gene TRBV7-2; D ambiguous. The end of the DNA is better explained by TRBJ2-7, so the J call may be wrong. This CDR3 has 14 amino acids. Germline assignment: CDR1 SGHTA and CDR2 FQGNSA. The chain's CDR3 is CASSLNILRSEQYF. CDR3 in DNA: TGTGCCAGCAGCTTAAATATCTTGCGCTCCGAGCAGTACTTC.

The chain links TRBV5-1 to TRBJ1-2; D unclear. The CDR3 is 15 residues long. CDR1 is SGHRS and CDR2 is YFSETQ in the germline V gene. V dropped 0 bases and J dropped 4 bases, with 13 bases sitting between them. The CDR3 loop reads CASSLEGDGAYGYTF. CDR3 DNA sequence: TGCGCCAGCAGCTTGGAGGGCGACGGAGCCTATGGCTACACCTTC.

The chain employs TRBV6-5 and TRBJ1-4; D is possibly TRBD1 (5 bases). The CDR3 is 16 amino acids. Germline V gene lookup returns CDR1 MNHEY and CDR2 SVGAGI. Trimming took 1 base from V and 4 from J, leaving 13 bases between them. As DNA, the CDR3 is TGTGCCAGCAGTTACTTACCGGGACCGAGTAATGAAAAACTGTTTTTT. This gives the protein CASSYLPGPSNEKLFF.